The next 10 T cell receptor beta chains were all read from a single sample in a study of T cells in narcolepsy. TCRdb keeps only in-frame clones here, not all; method: immunoSEQ multiplex PCR. The sample has roughly 20,000 clones, approximately 90% seen once. Sequenced material: memory (CD45RA-) CD4+ T cells from blood. The source of these receptors is a human donor in good health.

The chain employs TRBV6-5 and TRBJ1-2, with D possibly matching TRBD1 (5 bases). Per the germline V gene, CDR1 is MNHEY and CDR2 is SVGAGI. The CDR3 runs 14 residues. V lost 5 bases to trimming and J lost 8 bases, with 18 bases between them. The CDR3 region is CASSEVLSGLGYTF. In nucleotides, the CDR3 is TGTGCCAGCAGTGAAGTTTTATCAGGGTTGGGCTACACCTTC.

The chain carries TRBV11-2 and TRBJ2-7; 8 bases line up with TRBD2. The ends lost 0 bases at V and 1 base at J; junction bases unmatched: 5. CDR1 and CDR2 (germline): SGHAT, FQNNGV. This CDR3 comprises 16 residues. The CDR3 region has the DNA TGTGCCAGCAGCTTAGAAGCGGGAGTAGGATCCTACGAGCAGTACTTC. Protein sequence: CASSLEAGVGSYEQYF.

This clone was recorded once. CDR3 DNA: TGCGCCACCGGCGGCCAGGGAGCAGATACGCAGTATTTT. Translating it yields CATGGQGADTQYF. This sequence joins TRBV10-1 and TRBJ2-3, with D tentatively TRBD1 or TRBD2 (5 bases each). Trimming took 10 bases from V and 4 from J, leaving 15 bases between them. This CDR3 spans 13 amino acids. Per the germline V gene, CDR1 is WNHNN and CDR2 is SYGVQD (reference sequence).

The chain has TRBV19 and TRBJ2-2; possibly TRBD1 for D (6 bases). The CDR3 is 14 amino acids. Germline V gene data show CDR1 as LNHDA and CDR2 as SQIVND (reference sequence). The germline V and J ends were trimmed by 7 bases and 4 bases, with 13 bases remaining between them. The CDR3 region is CASTTGGGTGELFF. The CDR3 nucleotides read TGTGCCAGTACCACTGGGGGCGGCACCGGGGAGCTGTTTTTT.

This clone was picked up one time. V usage is TRBV13 and J usage is TRBJ2-1; D unresolved. Germline V gene data show CDR1 as PRHDT and CDR2 as FYEKMQ (reference sequence). The CDR3 has 14 amino acids. V was trimmed by 2 bases and J by 4 bases, leaving 9 bases between them. The CDR3 here is CASSLLGPYNEQFF. DNA of the CDR3: TGTGCCAGCAGCTTACTAGGTCCTTACAATGAGCAGTTCTTC.

Only one count was recorded for this clone. The chain is built from TRBV5-1 and TRBJ2-1, with TRBD2 matching 12 bases. The CDR3 contains 16 residues. V dropped 3 bases and J dropped 7; count of bases not matched to a gene: 8. Germline assignment: CDR1 SGHRS and CDR2 YFSETQ. The CDR3 DNA is TGCGCCAGCAGCTGGACGACTAGCGGGGGATCAAATGAGCAGTTCTTC. Amino acids: CASSWTTSGGSNEQFF.

Comments on this clone: The junction does not match germline at one end; this may be a read error. The chain couples TRBV7-2 to TRBJ2-5; 10 bases align to TRBD2. The CDR3 spans 14 residues. Germline values: CDR1 SGHTA, CDR2 FQGNSA. Written as DNA, the CDR3 is TGTGCCAGCAGCATAGCGGGGGGTGGGGAGACCCAGTACTTC. Translated: CASSIAGGGETQYF.

The V gene is TRBV7-2, the J gene TRBJ2-7; 12 bases line up with TRBD2. The CDR3 runs to 15 residues. CDR1 is SGHTA, CDR2 FQGNSA, per germline. The trim removed 3 bases at V and 0 bases at J, leaving 0 bases unmatched. The CDR3: CASSLTSGSSYEQYF. CDR3 nucleotide sequence: TGTGCCAGCAGCTTGACTAGCGGGAGCTCCTACGAGCAGTACTTC.

This sequence joins TRBV10-3 and TRBJ2-3, with unresolved D. V lost 6 bases and J lost 5, with 6 bases in between. Germline CDR1 and CDR2: ENHRY and SYGVKD. This CDR3 contains 11 residues. CDR3 bases: TGTGCCATCAGAGATTTAGATACGCAGTATTTT. It specifies CAIRDLDTQYF.

The chain recombines TRBV12-1 with TRBJ1-4; whether TRBD1, the table's D call, matches the DNA was not checked. TRBV12-1 counts as a pseudogene. The CDR3 is 15 residues long. The CDR3 DNA is TGTGCCAGCAGCAGGGACAGTTTTGGGGTTGAAAAACTGTTTTTT. Encoded protein: CASSRDSFGVEKLFF.